These 13 T cell receptor beta chains were sequenced from one sample in a study of blood T cell repertoires in COVID-19 (TCRdb year 2020). Library preparation was by the immunoSEQ multiplex PCR assay. The clones in this table, taken by TCRdb from immuneACCESS, are in-frame only. Not every clone is retained; where verified, under half of the shortfall comes from an unresolved V gene, and the cause of the rest is unknown. The sample has about 30,000 clones on record, roughly 80% of them singletons. The top ten hold 2.5% to 3.5% of the sample. The sequenced sample was peripheral blood. The receptor set was obtained from a man aged 65 to 85 with COVID-19, enrolled during active disease.

The rearrangement uses TRBV6-5 and TRBJ2-7; D possibly corresponds to TRBD2 (6 bases). Deletions cut 5 bases from V and 0 bases from J, with 14 bases between. From germline, CDR1 is MNHEY and CDR2 SVGAGI. The CDR3 runs to 15 residues. The CDR3 sequence: CASSPTGGSSYEQYF. The CDR3 DNA reads TGTGCCAGCAGTCCGACTGGGGGGAGCTCCTACGAGCAGTACTTC.

This chain connects TRBV24-1 to TRBJ2-1, with TRBD1 matching 8 bases. The trim removed 8 bases at V and 6 bases at J, leaving 11 bases unmatched. The germline V gene has CDR1 KGHDR and CDR2 SFDVKD. The CDR3 sequence is 15 residues long. CDR3 in amino acids: CATTQRTGPSNEQFF. DNA for the CDR3: TGTGCCACCACCCAACGGACAGGGCCGTCCAATGAGCAGTTCTTC.

This chain uses TRBV15 with TRBJ2-7; possible D gene TRBD2, 6 bases. Germline-derived CDR1 and CDR2 are LNHNV and YYDKDF (reference sequence). The ends were cut back, 2 bases at V and 0 bases at J, with 20 bases in the middle. The CDR3 is made up of 18 amino acids. For the CDR3, the DNA is TGTGCCACCAGCAGAACGATCTTACAGGAGGGGACCTCCTACGAGCAGTACTTC. This sequence encodes CATSRTILQEGTSYEQYF.

The sample holds a few counts of this clone. The chain links TRBV18 to TRBJ1-4; 9 bases match TRBD1. Trimming removed 2 bases from V and 6 bases from J; junction bases left unmatched: 10. This CDR3 has 17 amino acids. The germline V gene has CDR1 KGHSH and CDR2 LQKENI. The CDR3: CASSPWPRQGGDEKLFF. The CDR3 nucleotides read TGTGCCAGCTCACCATGGCCCCGACAGGGGGGTGATGAAAAACTGTTTTTT.

The chain's CDR3 is CASTLQGIRAFF. The CDR3 DNA is TGTGCCTCCACCTTACAGGGTATTCGAGCTTTCTTT. The genes are TRBV30 and TRBJ1-1, with D possibly matching TRBD1 (6 bases). V was shortened by 7 bases and J by 10 bases, with 19 bases between the two germline ends. The germline CDR1 and CDR2 sequences are GTSNPN and SVGIG (reference sequence). This CDR3 spans 12 amino acids.

J is TRBJ2-1 and V is TRBV27, with 8 positions matching TRBD2. V was clipped by 7 bases and J by 6 bases; unmatched bases: 8. Germline CDR1 reads MNHEY; CDR2 reads SMNVEV (reference sequence). The CDR3 extends over 14 amino acids. The CDR3 DNA follows: TGTGCCAGCACCTCCGGGACTAGTGCCAATGAGCAGTTCTTC. Translating gives CASTSGTSANEQFF.

This chain connects TRBV3-1 (or the pseudogene TRBV3-2) to TRBJ1-1, with a tentative D call TRBD1 (6 bases). The germline gives CDR1 LGHDT, CDR2 YNNKEL (reference sequence). The CDR3 is made up of 13 amino acids. V was shortened by 1 base and J by 4 bases, with 7 bases between the two germline ends. The CDR3 is CASSQGRGTEAFF. CDR3 coding DNA: TGTGCCAGCAGCCAAGGCAGGGGCACTGAAGCTTTCTTT.

This sequence joins TRBV29-1 and TRBJ1-1; weak D call: TRBD1 (6 bases). This CDR3 is built from 12 residues. In germline, CDR1 is SQVTM, CDR2 ANQGSEA. The germline V and J ends were trimmed by 1 base and 3 bases, with 6 bases remaining between them. Written as DNA, the CDR3 is TGCAGCGTTGAAGGGACAGACACTGAAGCTTTCTTT. Its translation: CSVEGTDTEAFF.

V and J are TRBV27 and TRBJ1-1; a possible D gene is TRBD1 (5 bases). V lost 3 bases and J 9 bases, leaving 17 bases between the germline ends. Germline CDR1 MNHEY, CDR2 SMNVEV (reference sequence). The CDR3 extends over 14 amino acids. The CDR3 loop is CASSLRDGNTKAFF. The CDR3 region has the DNA TGTGCCAGCAGTTTGCGGGACGGAAACACAAAAGCTTTCTTT.

This clone was seen only a few times. The V and J genes are TRBV28 and TRBJ1-1; no definite D call. Germline CDR1 MDHEN, CDR2 SYDVKM. Trimming took 5 bases from V and 3 from J, leaving 7 bases between them. The CDR3 is made up of 12 amino acids. For the CDR3, the DNA is TGTGCCAGCAGTCGTCTTGACACTGAAGCTTTCTTT. This sequence encodes CASSRLDTEAFF.

The CDR3 bases are TGTGCCAGCAGCACTGCTAGCGGGAGGCTAAATGAGCAGTTCTTC. It translates to CASSTASGRLNEQFF. This chain joins TRBV5-4 and TRBJ2-1, with TRBD2 matching 11 bases. Per the germline V gene, CDR1 is SGHNT and CDR2 is YYREEE (reference sequence). Trimming cost V 4 bases and J 7 bases; bases outside gene matches: 7. The CDR3 totals 15 residues. Full variable domain (outside the CDR3, taken from reference TRBV5-4 and TRBJ2-1): ETGVTQSPTHLIKTRGQQVTLRCSSQSGHNTVSWYQQALGQGPQFIFQYYREEENGRGNFPPRFSGLQFPNYSSELNVNALELDDSALYLCASSTASGRLNEQFFGPGTRLTVL.

For the CDR3, the DNA is TGTGCCACCCGGGACAGGGGCTACGAGCAGTACTTC. This translates into CATRDRGYEQYF. This chain uses TRBV6-5 with TRBJ2-7; 10 positions match TRBD1. The V and J ends lost 10 bases and 3 bases, in that order; junction bases with no gene match: 3. The CDR3 consists of 12 residues. Germline CDR1 MNHEY, CDR2 SVGAGI.

The J gene is TRBJ2-7, the V gene TRBV10-3; D may be TRBD1 (5 bases). The germline gives CDR1 ENHRY, CDR2 SYGVKD. The CDR3 has 14 amino acids. Trimming removed 2 bases at V and 6 bases at J, with 14 bases between. The CDR3 region has the DNA TGTGCCATCAGTGAGGACAGCAGGGTTCGCGAGCAGTACTTC. This translates into CAISEDSRVREQYF.